The 3 T cell receptor beta chains below were found in one sample sequenced in a study of blood T cells in healthy people across ages. A second PCR of 7 to 11 cycles used a sample-barcoded 5' primer and a J-beta primer mix. TCRdb processed the 5' RACE reads anew with MiXCR; each CDR3 protein has one entry. The repertoire holds around 1.1 million distinct CDR3 sequences, 35% to 40% seen once, with about 12% in the top ten. The sample consisted of blood. The origin of the receptors is a young man in good health.

The chain joins TRBV4-1 to TRBJ2-1; TRBD1 agrees at 7 bases. The V gene's germline CDR1 is MGHRA and CDR2 YSYEKL. V shed 4 bases, J shed 2 bases, and the junction held 5 bases outside the gene matches. The CDR3 is 15 residues long. The CDR3 reads CASSPWTGPYNEQFF. The DNA of the CDR3 is TGCGCCAGCAGCCCTTGGACAGGCCCCTACAATGAGCAGTTCTTC.

This clonotype has just a few counts. V usage is TRBV10-3 and J usage is TRBJ1-1; D gene uncertain. Germline V gene lookup returns CDR1 ENHRY and CDR2 SYGVKD. With 3 bases removed from V and 8 bases from J, the gap between germline ends came to 19 bases. The CDR3 extends over 15 amino acids. The CDR3 DNA is TGTGCCATCAGTGACCACAGCGATAAGAAACCCGAAGCTTTCTTT. This translates into CAISDHSDKKPEAFF.

This clonotype occurred many times. The V call is TRBV20-1, the J call TRBJ2-3; D is undetermined. Germline V gene sequence: CDR1 DFQATT, CDR2 SNEGSKA (reference sequence). The CDR3 totals 15 residues. Trimming stripped 3 bases from V and 0 bases from J, with 13 bases between. The CDR3 DNA is TGCAGTGCTAGTGTTATGGGGAAAAGCACAGATACGCAGTATTTT. Protein sequence: CSASVMGKSTDTQYF.